The TCR beta chain under discussion was sequenced for a study of a mutant IDH1 vaccine in newly diagnosed glioma. Across the whole study: Sex among treated patients split about 62% male, roughly 40% female; mean age was roughly 42 years.

With regard to this clone: Its antigen is unknown.

This CDR3 spans 15 amino acids. The J segment lost 6 bases and the V segment lost 1 base, leaving 6 bases of the junction unmatched. CDR1 is SGHKS and CDR2 is YYEKEE in the germline V gene (reference sequence). Libraries were prepared by immunoSEQ multiplex PCR; TCRdb keeps only in-frame clonotypes and omits some of them. The data hold tens of thousands of clones, with 74% observed a single time. This sample's time point: week 35, safety follow-up. Vaccination used 300 ug of mutant IDH1 20-mer peptide per dose, with topical imiquimod. Eight vaccine doses were administered to patients at weeks 1, 3, 5, 7, 11, 15, 19 and 23.

The chain links TRBV5-5 to TRBJ2-4, with 8 bases that match TRBD1. This TCR derives from a man between 45 and 60 years old with glioma. This specimen was PBMCs, taken from a glioma patient whose treatment included an IDH1 peptide vaccine. The CDR3 bases are TGTGCCAGCAGCTTGATGGCAGGGGGCGGAAACATTCAGTACTTC. Its protein product is CASSLMAGGGNIQYF.